The 17 T cell receptor beta chains presented below share a single source sample, sequenced in a study of chemoradiotherapy in HPV16-positive cancers. Assay used: immunoSEQ multiplex PCR; TCRdb lists only in-frame clones, some missing. The sample records 30,000 to 35,000 clones, about four fifths being singletons. Specimen: blood, collected from a patient who underwent chemoradiotherapy. All receptors derive from a human donor with HPV-associated anogenital cancer.

The V and J genes are TRBV5-1 and TRBJ1-6, with TRBD1 identical over 7 bases. Trimming took 0 bases from V and 7 from J; bases not matched to a gene: 4. The CDR3 has 15 amino acids. Germline CDR1 SGHRS, CDR2 YFSETQ. CDR3 nucleotide sequence: TGCGCCAGCAGCTTGGTAACAGGGGCCAATTCACCCCTCCACTTT. This codes for CASSLVTGANSPLHF.

This clone was detected once. The chain combines TRBV7-2 with TRBJ2-6, with D uncertain. This CDR3 contains 15 residues. Germline V lookup: CDR1 SGHTA, CDR2 FQGNSA. V was pared by 5 bases and J by 4 bases, with 12 bases between. DNA for the CDR3: TGTGCCAGCAGCCCCTGGGTTGGAGGGGCCAACGTCCTGACTTTC. It is translated as CASSPWVGGANVLTF.

The CDR3 loop reads CASSPIRTEEYGYTF. The DNA of the CDR3 is TGTGCCAGCAGCCCTATTCGGACAGAAGAATATGGCTACACCTTC. The chain combines TRBV28 with TRBJ1-2; possibly TRBD1 for D (6 bases). This CDR3 contains 15 residues. CDR1 and CDR2 from the germline V gene are MDHEN and SYDVKM. The V gene lost 6 bases and the J gene lost 5 bases, with 19 bases spanning the gap.

The V gene is TRBV7-2, the J gene TRBJ1-1, with 7 bases aligning to TRBD1. V lost 5 bases to trimming and J lost 4 bases; unmatched junction nucleotides: 7. CDR1 is SGHTA and CDR2 is FQGNSA in the germline V gene. This CDR3 is built from 14 residues. CDR3 in DNA: TGTGCCAGCAGCGCGAGACAGGGTCCCACTGAAGCTTTCTTT. This codes for CASSARQGPTEAFF.

This clone was counted once. The gene calls are TRBV10-3 and TRBJ1-1, with no clear D. Between the trimmed V and J ends, which lost 8 bases and 1 base, there was a span of 8 bases. Germline CDR1 is ENHRY and CDR2 is SYGVKD. This CDR3 region has 12 residues. CDR3 amino acids: CAISPANTEAFF. Written as DNA, the CDR3 is TGTGCCATCTCACCAGCGAACACTGAAGCTTTCTTT.

The chain carries TRBV30 and TRBJ1-2; TRBD1 is a possible D gene (6 bases). Trimming took 1 base from V and 0 from J, leaving 12 bases between them. The germline V gene has CDR1 GTSNPN and CDR2 SVGIG (reference sequence). The CDR3 extends over 15 amino acids. The CDR3 loop reads CAWSATGFSNYGYTF. CDR3 coding DNA: TGTGCCTGGAGTGCCACAGGGTTTTCTAACTATGGCTACACCTTC.

The genes are TRBV5-1 and TRBJ1-6, with D unresolved. V shed 0 bases and J shed 7 bases, with 8 bases lying between them. This CDR3 has 14 residues. Looked up from germline, CDR1 is SGHRS and CDR2 is YFSETQ. The CDR3 DNA sequence: TGCGCCAGCAGCTTGGCGTCAGCAAATTCACCCCTCCACTTT. This translates into CASSLASANSPLHF.

This chain connects TRBV14 to TRBJ1-6, with no clear D. Germline CDR1 SGHDN, CDR2 FVKESK. This CDR3 is 12 amino acids long. The V gene lost 4 bases and the J gene lost 7 bases, with 5 bases spanning the gap. CDR3 DNA sequence: TGTGCCAGCAGCCCAGTGAATTCACCCCTCCACTTT. Its translation is CASSPVNSPLHF. Full variable domain (rest looked up from reference TRBV14 and TRBJ1-6): EAGVTQFPSHSVIEKGQTVTLRCDPISGHDNLYWYRRVMGKEIKFLLHFVKESKQDESGMPNNRFLAERTGGTYSTLKVQPAELEDSGVYFCASSPVNSPLHFGNGTRLTVT.

This clone was seen only once. The chain recombines TRBV7-3 with TRBJ2-5; TRBD2 might be the D (6 bases). The CDR3 spans 13 residues. The germline V gene encodes CDR1 SGHTA and CDR2 FQGTGA. V was trimmed by 5 bases and J by 2 bases, leaving 9 bases between them. This chain's CDR3 is CASSLARQETQYF. The CDR3, as DNA: TGTGCCAGCAGCCTAGCGCGGCAAGAGACCCAGTACTTC.

V is TRBV7-3 and J is TRBJ1-1, with D hard to call. Germline assignment: CDR1 SGHTA and CDR2 FQGTGA. The CDR3 sequence is 13 residues long. V lost 4 bases to trimming and J lost 1 base, with 7 bases between them. CDR3 region: CASSSSKNTEAFF. The DNA of the CDR3 is TGTGCCAGCAGCTCATCCAAGAACACTGAAGCTTTCTTT. The variable domain in full, completed from reference TRBV7-3 and TRBJ1-1, reads GAGVSQTPSNKVTEKGKYVELRCDPISGHTALYWYRQSLGQGPEFLIYFQGTGAADDSGLPNDRFFAVRPEGSVSTLKIQRTERGDSAVYLCASSSSKNTEAFFGQGTRLTVV.

This chain links TRBV19 with TRBJ2-7; D perhaps matches TRBD2 (6 bases). From germline, CDR1 is LNHDA and CDR2 SQIVND (reference sequence). This CDR3 is 14 amino acids long. The V end lost 4 bases, the J end lost 4 bases, and 14 bases lay between the germline ends. CDR3 DNA: TGTGCCAGTAGTAGGGACTCAAAAGGTTACGAGCAGTACTTC. As protein: CASSRDSKGYEQYF.

V gene TRBV4-3 combines with J gene TRBJ2-3; 7 positions match TRBD2. The CDR3 has 13 amino acids. Trimming took 4 bases from V and 4 from J; bases not matched to a gene: 2. Germline CDR1 reads LGHNA; CDR2 reads YSLEER. The CDR3 reads CASSRGGSDTQYF. In DNA form, the CDR3 reads TGCGCCAGCAGCCGGGGGGGGTCAGATACGCAGTATTTT.

J is TRBJ2-1 and V is TRBV6-6; D not resolved. The CDR3 totals 13 residues. V was trimmed by 8 bases and J by 5 bases, leaving 13 bases between them. Germline V gene sequence: CDR1 MNHNY, CDR2 SVGAGI (reference sequence). The DNA of the CDR3 is TGTGCCAGCTCCCTGAAATGGAACAATGAGCAGTTCTTC. Encoded protein: CASSLKWNNEQFF.

This sequence joins TRBV10-3 and TRBJ2-3; D unresolved. The germline V gene has CDR1 ENHRY and CDR2 SYGVKD. Trimming cost V 6 bases and J 11 bases, with 18 bases left between them. The CDR3 has 13 amino acids. CDR3 in DNA: TGTGCCATCAGGGAAAGACAAGGGATAGGGCAGTATTTT. Encoded protein: CAIRERQGIGQYF.

Here the CDR3 reads CASRAGQDTQYF. CDR3 nucleotides: TGTGCCAGCAGGGCAGGCCAAGATACGCAGTATTTT. The chain carries TRBV6-5 and TRBJ2-3, with no clear D. In germline, CDR1 is MNHEY, CDR2 SVGAGI. CDR3 size: 12 residues. V lost 6 bases, J lost 5 bases, and 9 bases lay in between.

This clone was observed a few times. This chain uses TRBV2 with TRBJ1-5, with D uncertain. V lost 2 bases, J lost 6 bases, and 11 bases lay in between. This CDR3 contains 14 residues. Looked up from germline, CDR1 is SNHLY and CDR2 is FYNNEI. The CDR3 DNA reads TGTGCCAGCAGTGAATTACAAGTCCGTCAGCCCCAGCATTTT. Encoded protein: CASSELQVRQPQHF.

V gene TRBV4-3 combines with J gene TRBJ2-1; 10 bases are a match to TRBD1. The CDR3 runs 14 residues. Germline V lookup: CDR1 LGHNA, CDR2 YSLEER. Germline trimming cut 4 bases from V and 9 bases from J; bases unmatched to any gene: 6. The CDR3 region has the DNA TGCGCCAGCAGCCCCGGGACAGGGGCGTCTGAGCAGTTCTTC. Its translation: CASSPGTGASEQFF.